One and the same sample provided the 14 T cell receptor beta chains below, sequenced in a study of beta chain features in type 1 diabetes. Sequencing targeted expressed TCRB transcripts, as all isolated RNA had been reverse transcribed. Sequencing used immunoSEQ multiplex PCR; TCRdb keeps in-frame clones, though not all of them. The sample yields 300,000 to 400,000 clones, 8% to 13% seen once. What was sequenced was naive CD4+ T cells from blood. These receptors all come from a woman in her twenties or thirties in good health.

This clone was picked up a small number of times. The CDR3 is CASSPGEDEKLFF. CDR3 in DNA: TGTGCCAGCTCACCGGGGGAGGACGAAAAACTGTTTTTT. The rearrangement joins TRBV18 to TRBJ1-4; D possibly corresponds to TRBD1 (5 bases). CDR1 and CDR2 (germline): KGHSH, LQKENI. V lost 3 bases and J 8 bases, leaving 10 bases between the germline ends. The CDR3 extends over 13 amino acids.

The V gene is TRBV6-5, the J gene TRBJ1-5; 7 bases match TRBD1. This CDR3 is built from 15 residues. Germline CDR1 reads MNHEY; CDR2 reads SVGAGI. Germline trimming cut 6 bases from V and 3 bases from J; bases unmatched to any gene: 8. The CDR3 region is CASRIDRANNQPQHF. The CDR3 coding sequence is TGTGCCAGCAGAATCGACAGGGCGAACAATCAGCCCCAGCATTTT.

The chain has TRBV6-6 and TRBJ2-7; 12 positions match TRBD2. The length of the CDR3 is 14 residues. V shed 6 bases, J shed 3 bases, and the junction held 3 bases outside the gene matches. Germline CDR1 MNHNY, CDR2 SVGAGI (reference sequence). This CDR3 is CASRGTSGHYEQYF. For the CDR3, the DNA is TGTGCCAGCAGGGGGACTAGCGGGCACTACGAGCAGTACTTC.

The gene calls are TRBV5-1 and TRBJ2-1; a weak D match, TRBD1 (6 bases). Trimming shortened V by 3 bases and J by 6 bases, and 16 bases separated the two germline ends. This CDR3 is built from 15 residues. Per germline, CDR1 SGHRS and CDR2 YFSETQ. The CDR3 sequence: CASSSTGALANEQFF. The CDR3, as DNA: TGCGCCAGCAGCTCGACAGGTGCCCTTGCCAATGAGCAGTTCTTC.

The sample holds a few counts of this clone. This sequence joins TRBV2 and TRBJ1-2, with a weak D call TRBD1 (6 bases). Germline V gene sequence: CDR1 SNHLY, CDR2 FYNNEI. This CDR3 is 14 amino acids long. Trimming removed 8 bases at V and 0 bases at J, with 13 bases between. The CDR3 reads CASRDRQTNYGYTF. CDR3 bases: TGTGCCAGCCGAGACAGGCAAACTAACTATGGCTACACCTTC.

The V and J genes are TRBV19 and TRBJ2-4, with 8 bases lining up with TRBD1. Per germline, CDR1 LNHDA and CDR2 SQIVND (reference sequence). The CDR3 is 14 amino acids. The junction had 1 base not matched to a gene; V was cut back by 5 bases and J by 1 base. The CDR3 is CASSDRGAKNIQYF. In DNA, the CDR3 is TGTGCCAGTAGTGACAGGGGTGCCAAAAACATTCAGTACTTC.

The rearrangement links TRBV7-9 to TRBJ2-3, with 8 positions matching TRBD1. The J segment lost 1 base and the V segment lost 5 bases, leaving 5 bases of the junction unmatched. Germline V CDR1 and CDR2: SEHNR, FQNEAQ (reference sequence). This CDR3 has 15 residues. The chain's CDR3 is CASSPGTGRTDTQYF. Here the CDR3 DNA reads TGTGCCAGCAGCCCCGGGACAGGACGCACAGATACGCAGTATTTT.

Turning to this clone: This specimen includes other DNA sequences encoding the same CDR3. The rearrangement joins TRBV7-9 to TRBJ2-7; 7 bases match TRBD1. Germline CDR1 SEHNR, CDR2 FQNEAQ (reference sequence). The trim removed 6 bases at V and 0 bases at J, leaving 5 bases unmatched. The CDR3 consists of 14 residues. The CDR3 coding sequence is TGTGCCAGCAGTAGCCGGGACAGCTCCTACGAGCAGTACTTC. Translated, it gives CASSSRDSSYEQYF.

The chain joins TRBV18 to TRBJ2-1; 13 bases align to TRBD2. Trimming at V came to 1 base and at J to 7 bases, leaving 4 bases not matched to a gene. Looked up from germline, CDR1 is KGHSH and CDR2 is LQKENI. This CDR3 is built from 16 residues. DNA for the CDR3: TGTGCCAGCTCACCACGGACTAGCGGGAGTGATAATGAGCAGTTCTTC. Protein: CASSPRTSGSDNEQFF.

J is TRBJ1-4 and V is TRBV18; 7 positions match TRBD1. The trim removed 6 bases at V and 14 bases at J, leaving 15 bases unmatched. The CDR3 consists of 14 residues. The V gene's germline CDR1 is KGHSH and CDR2 LQKENI. CDR3 sequence reads: CASSREEDGTELFF. CDR3 DNA: TGTGCCAGCTCTCGAGAGGAAGACGGGACAGAGCTGTTTTTT.

A few counts support this clone. The J gene is TRBJ1-2, the V gene TRBV7-9; tentative D call: TRBD1 (5 bases). The V gene lost 2 bases and the J gene lost 2 bases, with 6 bases spanning the gap. The germline V gene has CDR1 SEHNR and CDR2 FQNEAQ (reference sequence). The CDR3 is 13 amino acids. CDR3 region: CASSLQGNYGYTF. The CDR3 DNA sequence: TGTGCCAGCAGCTTACAGGGAAACTATGGCTACACCTTC.

This clone was observed a few times. This rearrangement joins TRBV7-2 to TRBJ2-6; 8 bases are shared with TRBD1. This CDR3 is built from 15 residues. The junction had 8 bases not matched to a gene; V was cut back by 5 bases and J by 8 bases. Germline V CDR1 and CDR2: SGHTA, FQGNSA. CDR3 coding DNA: TGTGCCAGCAGCCCAGACAGGGGTCCTCCCAACGTCCTGACTTTC. It yields the protein CASSPDRGPPNVLTF. The full variable domain, rest sourced from reference TRBV7-2 and TRBJ2-6, is GAGVSQSPSNKVTEKGKDVELRCDPISGHTALYWYRQSLGQGLEFLIYFQGNSAPDKSGLPSDRFSAERTGGSVSTLTIQRTQQEDSAVYLCASSPDRGPPNVLTFGAGSRLTVL.

V and J are TRBV20-1 and TRBJ1-1; no firm D call. Trimming removed 3 bases at V and 8 bases at J, with 7 bases between. The CDR3 extends over 10 amino acids. Germline lookup yields CDR1 DFQATT and CDR2 SNEGSKA (reference sequence). CDR3 in DNA: TGCAGTGCTAGCTCGGGGGAAGCTTTCTTT. Translated: CSASSGEAFF.

This clone was observed a handful of times. The J gene is TRBJ2-7, the V gene TRBV7-8; 8 bases align to TRBD2. Looked up from germline, CDR1 is SGHVS and CDR2 is FQNEAQ. The CDR3 runs to 14 residues. The V gene end was trimmed by 5 bases and the J gene end by 1 base; junction bases not matched to a gene: 4. CDR3 nucleotide sequence: TGTGCCAGCAGCACACTAGCGGCTTCCTACGAGCAGTACTTC. Translating it yields CASSTLAASYEQYF. Full variable domain (outside the CDR3, taken from reference TRBV7-8 and TRBJ2-7): GAGVSQSPRYKVAKRGQDVALRCDPISGHVSLFWYQQALGQGPEFLTYFQNEAQLDKSGLPSDRFFAERPEGSVSTLKIQRTQQEDSAVYLCASSTLAASYEQYFGPGTRLTVT.